These 17 T cell receptor beta chains share one sample of origin, sequenced in a study of Graves' ophthalmopathy and Graves' hyperthyroidism (dated by TCRdb to between 2018 and 2020). Sequencing instrument: Illumina HiSeq 2000. For repertoire sequencing, the TCR beta CDR3 regions were amplified from RNA transcripts. The first round was an RT-PCR using HTBI primers with the Qiagen OneStep RT-PCR kit, and this first round was followed by a second-round multiplex PCR, then size selection and purification. In-frame beta chains were kept once TCRdb had trimmed the public reads at Q25 with fastp and called clones with MiXCR. Here each entry gathers all rows of one CDR3 protein and keeps the most common genes and DNA. The sample yields 900,000 to 1,200,000 distinct CDR3 sequences; about two fifths were counted once. The ten top clones hold 11% of the sample. What was sequenced was peripheral blood or thyroid tissue (not recorded which). These receptors all stem from an adult man with Graves' hyperthyroidism.

Ten or more counts support this clonotype. V gene TRBV2 combines with J gene TRBJ1-5; tentative D call: TRBD1 (6 bases). Germline CDR1 and CDR2: SNHLY and FYNNEI. V was shortened by 3 bases and J by 0 bases, with 12 bases between the two germline ends. The CDR3 consists of 16 residues. In DNA, the CDR3 is TGTGCCAGCAGTGACAGGGGCGGTAATAGCAATCAGCCCCAGCATTTT. Translating it yields CASSDRGGNSNQPQHF.

V and J are TRBV7-9 and TRBJ1-5; D may be TRBD1 (5 bases). V shed 4 bases and J shed 0 bases, with 13 bases lying between them. CDR3 length equals 16 residues. From germline, CDR1 is SEHNR and CDR2 FQNEAQ (reference sequence). The CDR3 sequence: CASSSGTVYSNQPQHF. CDR3 coding DNA: TGTGCCAGCAGCTCGGGGACGGTCTATAGCAATCAGCCCCAGCATTTT.

This chain links TRBV28 with TRBJ1-1; D uncertain. The CDR3 has 12 residues. Per the germline V gene, CDR1 is MDHEN and CDR2 is SYDVKM. Trimming shortened V by 2 bases and J by 9 bases, and 10 bases separated the two germline ends. The CDR3 DNA follows: TGTGCCAGCAGTTTAGTCAGATTCCAAGCTTTCTTT. Translating it yields CASSLVRFQAFF.

The count of this clonotype is one. This may stem from a read error, because a much larger clone lies one nucleotide away. The chain's CDR3 is CASSQEDSLTF. CDR3 DNA sequence: TGCGCCAGCAGCCAAGAGGACAGCCTGACTTTC. The chain combines TRBV7-8 with TRBJ2-6; D might be TRBD1 (6 bases). The CDR3 extends over 11 amino acids. Germline V gene sequence: CDR1 SGHVS, CDR2 FQNEAQ.

This clonotype has a count of ten or more. The V and J genes are TRBV5-1 and TRBJ2-2; tentatively, D is TRBD2 (5 bases). The CDR3 length is 15 residues. The germline CDR1 and CDR2 sequences are SGHRS and YFSETQ. With 1 base removed from V and 6 bases from J, the gap between germline ends came to 13 bases. The CDR3, as DNA: TGCGCCAGCAGCTTGAGGACCGAGGGCGCCGGGGAGCTGTTTTTT. It is translated as CASSLRTEGAGELFF.

In regard to this clonotype: This could be a read error, since a much larger clone is one nucleotide away. The V call is TRBV25-1, the J call TRBJ1-2; D is unresolved. This CDR3 has 15 residues. V was trimmed by 6 bases and J by 7 bases, leaving 21 bases between them. The germline gives CDR1 MGHDK, CDR2 SYGVNS. The CDR3 loop reads CASSSATTWTGGYTF. Written as DNA, the CDR3 is TGTGCCAGCAGCTCGGCCACAACGTGGACCGGTGGCTACACCTTC.

On this clonotype: This could be a read error, since a much larger clone is one nucleotide away. V is TRBV11-3 and J is TRBJ2-2, with D perhaps matching TRBD1 or TRBD2 (5 bases each). CDR1 SGHNT and CDR2 YENEEA come from the germline V gene. The V end lost 5 bases, the J end lost 4 bases, and 8 bases lay between the germline ends. CDR3 length: 13 amino acids. This chain's CDR3 is CASSRDPTGELFF. The CDR3 DNA reads as TGTGCCAGCAGCCGGGACCCCACCGGGGAGCTGTTTTTT.

Remarks on this clonotype: A much bigger clone sits one base away, suggesting this may be a read error. This is likely a read error, given that the CDR3 carries no conserved phenylalanine or tryptophan at its end. CDR3 in amino acids: CASSVGQGMGSYEQYL. The CDR3 region has the DNA TGTGCCAGCAGCGTTGGTCAGGGGATGGGGTCCTACGAGCAGTACCTC. The V gene is TRBV9, the J gene TRBJ2-7; D is perhaps TRBD1 (6 bases). Germline V gene sequence: CDR1 SGDLS, CDR2 YYNGEE. This CDR3 is 16 amino acids long. Trimming left V 2 bases short and J 1 base short, with 16 bases between.

The gene calls are TRBV7-9 and TRBJ2-7; D is uncertain. The ends were cut back, 5 bases at V and 5 bases at J, with 16 bases in the middle. CDR1 is SEHNR, CDR2 FQNEAQ, per germline (reference sequence). The CDR3 loop spans 14 amino acids. The CDR3: CASSKTTGVDEQYF. CDR3 sequence (DNA): TGTGCCAGCAGCAAAACCACTGGGGTAGACGAGCAGTACTTC.

Ten or more counts support this clonotype. This chain joins TRBV24-1 and TRBJ2-2, with 10 bases lining up with TRBD1. Germline CDR1 and CDR2: KGHDR and SFDVKD. V lost 5 bases and J lost 5; bases outside the gene matches: 1. The CDR3 contains 14 residues. The CDR3 protein is CATSGTGGTGELFF. DNA of the CDR3: TGTGCCACCAGTGGGACAGGGGGGACCGGGGAGCTGTTTTTT.

This clonotype has a count of ten or more. V and J are TRBV7-2 and TRBJ1-5; the match to TRBD1 covers 12 bases. There are 16 residues in the CDR3. Germline loops: CDR1 SGHTA, CDR2 FQGNSA. The V gene end was trimmed by 1 base and the J gene end by 6 bases; junction bases not matched to a gene: 4. The CDR3 spells CASSLGGTGGGQPQHF. DNA for the CDR3: TGTGCCAGCAGCTTAGGAGGGACAGGGGGCGGTCAGCCCCAGCATTTT.

The gene calls are TRBV7-9 and TRBJ1-4; 9 bases line up with TRBD1. CDR1 SEHNR and CDR2 FQNEAQ come from the germline V gene (reference sequence). The ends lost 6 bases at V and 3 bases at J; junction bases unmatched: 14. The CDR3 runs to 18 residues. The chain's CDR3 is CASSALGQGPASNEKLFF. DNA for the CDR3: TGTGCCAGCAGTGCACTGGGACAGGGTCCCGCCTCTAATGAAAAACTGTTTTTT.

V is TRBV12-3 or TRBV12-4 and J is TRBJ1-6, with D perhaps matching TRBD1 (6 bases). The CDR3 loop spans 17 amino acids. Trimming left V 5 bases short and J 6 bases short, with 20 bases between. CDR3 coding DNA: TGTGCCAGCAGTCTAACACGGACAGCGGACACTAATTCACCCCTCCACTTT. Translation: CASSLTRTADTNSPLHF.

This clonotype has a count of ten or more. J is TRBJ1-2 and V is TRBV15, with D possibly TRBD1 on 5 matching bases. The CDR3 consists of 15 residues. Germline values: CDR1 LNHNV, CDR2 YYDKDF (reference sequence). V gave up 1 base and J gave up 1 base, with 10 bases separating them. The CDR3 DNA reads as TGTGCCACCAGCAGAGGCAGGGCCCTTAACTATGGCTACACCTTC. Translation: CATSRGRALNYGYTF.

This clonotype was found a few times. V usage is TRBV12-3 or TRBV12-4 and J usage is TRBJ1-5; D ambiguous. The CDR3 is 15 residues long. V dropped 0 bases and J dropped 4 bases, with 10 bases sitting between them. The CDR3 bases are TGTGCCAGCAGTTTAGCGGGTCGCCCTAATCAGCCCCAGCATTTT. It specifies CASSLAGRPNQPQHF.

As to this clonotype: This may be a read error, as it is one base from a much larger clone. V usage is TRBV7-6 and J usage is TRBJ2-7; D is unresolved. In germline, CDR1 is SGHVS, CDR2 FNYEAQ. The length of the CDR3 is 13 residues. V lost 4 bases and J lost 2, with 9 bases in between. The CDR3 DNA reads TGTGCCAGCAGCTCCTCACAGACCTACGAGCAGTACTTC. It encodes CASSSSQTYEQYF.

This clonotype was picked up many times. The chain has TRBV7-9 and TRBJ2-7; D not certain. V shed 3 bases and J shed 4 bases, with 10 bases lying between them. Germline-derived CDR1 and CDR2 are SEHNR and FQNEAQ (reference sequence). The CDR3 extends over 13 amino acids. For the CDR3, the DNA is TGTGCCAGCAGCTTTGACCCAACTTACGAGCAGTACTTC. This translates into CASSFDPTYEQYF.